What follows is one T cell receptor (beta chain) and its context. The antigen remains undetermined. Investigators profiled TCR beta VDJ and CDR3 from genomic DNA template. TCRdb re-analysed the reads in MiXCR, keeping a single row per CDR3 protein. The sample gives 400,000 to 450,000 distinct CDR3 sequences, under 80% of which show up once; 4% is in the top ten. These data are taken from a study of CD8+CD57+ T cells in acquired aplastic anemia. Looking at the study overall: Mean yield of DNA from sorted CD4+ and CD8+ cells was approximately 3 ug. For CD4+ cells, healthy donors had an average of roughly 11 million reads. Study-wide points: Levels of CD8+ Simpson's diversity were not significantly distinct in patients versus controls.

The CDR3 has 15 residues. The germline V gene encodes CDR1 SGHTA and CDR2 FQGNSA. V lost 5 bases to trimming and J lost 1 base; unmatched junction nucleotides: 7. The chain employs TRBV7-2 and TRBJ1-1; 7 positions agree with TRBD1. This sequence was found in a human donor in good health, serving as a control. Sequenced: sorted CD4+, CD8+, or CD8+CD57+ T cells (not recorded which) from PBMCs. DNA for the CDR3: TGTGCCAGCAGCGTAGGGGGACAGCAGAACACTGAAGCTTTCTTT. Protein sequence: CASSVGGQQNTEAFF.